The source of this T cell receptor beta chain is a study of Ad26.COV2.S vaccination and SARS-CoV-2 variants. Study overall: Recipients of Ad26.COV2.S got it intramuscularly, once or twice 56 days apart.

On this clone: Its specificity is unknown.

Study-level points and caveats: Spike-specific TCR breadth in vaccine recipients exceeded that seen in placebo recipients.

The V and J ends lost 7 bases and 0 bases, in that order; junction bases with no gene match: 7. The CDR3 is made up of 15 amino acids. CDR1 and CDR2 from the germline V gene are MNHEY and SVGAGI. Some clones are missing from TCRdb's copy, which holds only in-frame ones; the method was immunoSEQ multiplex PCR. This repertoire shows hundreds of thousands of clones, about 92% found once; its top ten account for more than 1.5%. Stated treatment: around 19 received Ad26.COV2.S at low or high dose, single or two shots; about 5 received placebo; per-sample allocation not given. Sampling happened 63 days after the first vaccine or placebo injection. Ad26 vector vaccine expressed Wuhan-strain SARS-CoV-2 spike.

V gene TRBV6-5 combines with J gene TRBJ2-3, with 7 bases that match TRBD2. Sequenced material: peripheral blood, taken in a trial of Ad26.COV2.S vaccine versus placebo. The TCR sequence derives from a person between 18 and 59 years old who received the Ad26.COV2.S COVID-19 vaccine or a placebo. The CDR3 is CASNRLGGSTDTQYF. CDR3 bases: TGTGCCAGCAATAGGCTGGGGGGGAGCACAGATACGCAGTATTTT.